A single sample is the source of the 21 T cell receptor beta chains below, sequenced in a study of T and B cells in COVID-19 patients. From blood, about 240-550 ng of genomic DNA served as TRB template. Multiplex PCR with BIOMED2 TRB-A/B primer pools amplified TRB rearrangements. TCRdb redid the calling of the multiplex PCR reads with MiXCR, one entry per CDR3 protein. This table holds roughly 11,000 distinct CDR3 sequences, around 31% found once. Sequencing input: blood. The source is a human donor with active COVID-19.

A few counts support this clonotype. This chain connects TRBV29-1 to TRBJ1-5, with a possible D match to TRBD2 (5 bases). The DNA end is more similar to TRBJ2-3, so the J call may be wrong. The CDR3 is 13 amino acids. CDR1 and CDR2 (germline): SQVTM, ANQGSEA. As DNA, the CDR3 is TGCAGCGTTGGTGCAGGACTCAATCAGCCCCAGTATTTT. Its translation is CSVGAGLNQPQYF.

As for this clonotype: The junction differs from germline at one of its ends, possibly a read error. The CDR3 region is CASSLGGFDQPQHF. DNA for the CDR3: TGCGCCAGCAGCTTGGGGGGGTTCGATCAGCCCCAGCATTTT. The J gene is TRBJ1-5, the V gene TRBV5-5; TRBD1 is a possible D gene (5 bases). CDR1 is SGHKS, CDR2 YYEKEE, per germline (reference sequence). The CDR3 sequence is 14 residues long.

V and J are TRBV20-1 and TRBJ1-3, with D uncertain. The V end lost 1 base, the J end lost 1 base, and 8 bases lay between the germline ends. The CDR3 is 14 residues long. Germline V gene sequence: CDR1 DFQATT, CDR2 SNEGSKA (reference sequence). DNA for the CDR3: TGCAGTGCTAGAGGTGCAGAATCTGGAAACACCATATATTTT. Translation: CSARGAESGNTIYF.

CDR3 in DNA: TGTGCCAGCAGCTTAGATAGCAATCAGCCCCAGCATTTT. This encodes CASSLDSNQPQHF. The J gene is TRBJ1-5, the V gene TRBV7-2; D is unresolved. The CDR3 has 13 residues. Germline CDR1 reads SGHTA; CDR2 reads FQGNSA. V was trimmed by 1 base and J by 0 bases, leaving 1 base between them.

This clonotype is medium-sized (0.01 to 0.1%) within its sample. The gene calls are TRBV30 and TRBJ2-7; D is unclear. The CDR3 contains 14 residues. The V end was cut by 0 bases, the J end by 0 bases, with 9 bases between. CDR1 is GTSNPN and CDR2 is SVGIG in the germline V gene (reference sequence). The DNA of the CDR3 is TGTGCCTGGAGTGTACTCGGTAGCTCCTACGAGCAGTACTTC. This codes for CAWSVLGSSYEQYF.

This clonotype has just a few counts. The CDR3 sequence is CAWNRAGEAFF. Here the CDR3 DNA reads TGTGCCTGGAACCGGGCCGGTGAAGCTTTCTTT. The rearrangement uses TRBV30 and TRBJ1-1; D unresolved. CDR3 length: 11 residues. Trimming left V 4 bases short and J 7 bases short, with 10 bases between. From germline, CDR1 is GTSNPN and CDR2 SVGIG (reference sequence).

This rearrangement joins TRBV7-6 to TRBJ2-2, with 9 bases matching TRBD2. The CDR3 extends over 16 amino acids. The germline V gene encodes CDR1 SGHVS and CDR2 FNYEAQ. J lost 6 bases, V lost 1 base, and 6 bases had no gene match. The CDR3 nucleotides read TGTGCCAGCAGCTTAGTTGGCGGGGGGGCCTCCGGGGAGCTGTTTTTT. It is translated as CASSLVGGGASGELFF.

This clonotype has just a few counts. This chain uses TRBV27 with TRBJ1-6; 11 bases agree with TRBD1. Germline V gene lookup returns CDR1 MNHEY and CDR2 SMNVEV (reference sequence). The CDR3 sequence is 14 residues long. Germline trimming cut 5 bases from V and 11 bases from J; bases unmatched to any gene: 5. CDR3: CASSGPGQGAPLHF. Written as DNA, the CDR3 is TGTGCCAGCAGTGGTCCGGGACAGGGGGCACCCCTCCACTTT.

This clonotype is medium-sized by share. V usage is TRBV30 and J usage is TRBJ1-3; D ambiguous. The CDR3 has 15 amino acids. Trimming shortened V by 6 bases and J by 0 bases, and 15 bases separated the two germline ends. Germline lookup yields CDR1 GTSNPN and CDR2 SVGIG (reference sequence). The CDR3 bases are TGTGCCTGTGTCCGCCGACCGAGCTCTGGAAACACCATATATTTT. This encodes CACVRRPSSGNTIYF.

The chain is built from TRBV30 and TRBJ2-2, with a weak D call TRBD1 (6 bases). The CDR3 consists of 16 residues. CDR1 GTSNPN and CDR2 SVGIG come from the germline V gene (reference sequence). Trimming stripped 0 bases from V and 5 bases from J, with 16 bases between. Here the CDR3 DNA reads TGTGCCTGGAGTGTCGGGACACTTCGTTGGACCGGGGAGCTGTTTTTT. It yields the protein CAWSVGTLRWTGELFF.

This clonotype was seen a handful of times. This chain uses TRBV6-2 or TRBV6-3 with TRBJ1-6, with D perhaps matching TRBD1 (6 bases). V lost 5 bases, J lost 6 bases, and 11 bases lay in between. This CDR3 comprises 14 residues. The germline V gene has CDR1 MNHEY and CDR2 SVGEGT. The CDR3 DNA sequence: TGTGCCAGCAGTGAGGCAGGGGTTAATTCACCCCTCCACTTT. This gives the protein CASSEAGVNSPLHF.

This clonotype has a handful of counts. V is TRBV11-1 and J is TRBJ2-1, with D unclear. CDR1 is SGHAT and CDR2 is FQDESV in the germline V gene (reference sequence). The CDR3 is 11 amino acids. V was cut by 5 bases and J by 5 bases, with 4 bases left in between. The CDR3 here is CASSHNNEQFF. DNA for the CDR3: TGTGCCAGCAGCCATAACAATGAGCAGTTCTTC.

The chain recombines TRBV5-1 with TRBJ2-3, with 9 bases that match TRBD2. This CDR3 contains 17 residues. V lost 2 bases and J lost 1; bases outside the gene matches: 8. The germline V gene has CDR1 SGHRS and CDR2 YFSETQ. The CDR3 reads CASSLGRGGSGTDTQYF. DNA of the CDR3: TGCGCCAGCAGCTTAGGGCGGGGGGGCTCGGGCACAGATACGCAGTATTTT.

V gene TRBV7-6 combines with J gene TRBJ1-1; TRBD1 might be the D (5 bases). The CDR3 length is 16 residues. Per the germline V gene, CDR1 is SGHVS and CDR2 is FNYEAQ. Deletions cut 6 bases from V and 1 base from J, with 18 bases between. In DNA, the CDR3 is TGTGCCAGCAGTCGGGGGGGGGGACGATGGAACACTGAAGCTTTCTTT. The encoded protein is CASSRGGGRWNTEAFF.

In its sample, this clonotype ranks as medium-sized. J is TRBJ2-1 and V is TRBV6-5; tentative D call: TRBD1 (5 bases). This CDR3 comprises 15 residues. Trimming stripped 6 bases from V and 0 bases from J, with 12 bases between. CDR1 is MNHEY and CDR2 is SVGAGI in the germline V gene. As DNA, the CDR3 is TGTGCCAGCAGAATCGACAGAGGCTCCTACAATGAGCAGTTCTTC. Encoded protein: CASRIDRGSYNEQFF.

J is TRBJ1-2 and V is TRBV6-5; tentative D call: TRBD1 (6 bases). CDR3 size: 14 residues. Germline CDR1 and CDR2: MNHEY and SVGAGI. V lost 5 bases and J lost 2, with 12 bases in between. The CDR3 sequence is CASSVGQSNYGYTF. The CDR3 DNA reads as TGTGCCAGCAGTGTCGGACAGTCAAACTATGGCTACACCTTC.

This clonotype has just one count. This chain joins TRBV11-1 and TRBJ2-7; D gene ambiguous. V shed 1 base and J shed 0 bases, with 4 bases lying between them. The CDR3 is made up of 13 amino acids. Germline CDR1 SGHAT, CDR2 FQDESV (reference sequence). CDR3 nucleotides: TGTGCCAGCAGCTTAGACAGCTCCTACGAGCAGTACTTC. Protein: CASSLDSSYEQYF.

CDR3 loop: CASRGGDRGTPFYNEQFF. For the CDR3, the DNA is TGTGCCAGCAGGGGGGGGGACAGGGGCACTCCGTTCTACAATGAGCAGTTCTTC. The J gene is TRBJ2-1, the V gene TRBV5-4; TRBD1 aligns across 10 bases. CDR3 length: 18 residues. From germline, CDR1 is SGHNT and CDR2 YYREEE (reference sequence). V was pared by 5 bases and J by 3 bases, with 14 bases of the junction left unmatched.

In its sample, this clonotype is medium-sized. The CDR3 protein is CASSIGQGRALRQPQHF. CDR3 nucleotides: TGTGCCAGTAGTATAGGACAGGGGAGGGCTTTGAGGCAGCCCCAGCATTTT. J is TRBJ1-5 and V is TRBV19; TRBD1 agrees at 8 bases. Germline V gives CDR1 LNHDA, CDR2 SQIVND (reference sequence). This CDR3 region has 17 residues. The trim removed 1 base at V and 7 bases at J, leaving 12 bases unmatched.

By share, this clonotype ranks as medium-sized (0.01 to 0.1%). J is TRBJ2-3 and V is TRBV19; D uncertain. The CDR3 is made up of 16 amino acids. CDR1 is LNHDA and CDR2 is SQIVND in the germline V gene (reference sequence). V was shortened by 2 bases and J by 0 bases, with 12 bases between the two germline ends. The CDR3 is CASSISGASSTDTQYF. As DNA, the CDR3 is TGTGCCAGTAGTATATCCGGCGCGTCAAGCACAGATACGCAGTATTTT.

This clonotype was counted between two and nine times. The CDR3 DNA reads as TGTGCCAGCAGACCCCAGGGCAGATCCCTGACCCAGTACTTC. Amino acids: CASRPQGRSLTQYF. The chain carries TRBV6-5 and TRBJ2-5; perhaps TRBD1 as D (5 bases). The germline V gene encodes CDR1 MNHEY and CDR2 SVGAGI. V was cut by 6 bases and J by 7 bases, with 18 bases left in between. The CDR3 spans 14 residues.